The next 14 T cell receptor beta chains were all read from a single sample in a study of T cells in Graves' hyperthyroidism and ophthalmopathy. Amplification targeted TCR beta CDR3 regions from RNA transcripts. Researchers ran a first-round RT-PCR on the TCR CDR3 using the HTBI primer set. TCRdb re-derived calls from the multiplex PCR reads in MiXCR, one entry per CDR3 protein. The sample lists about 720,000 distinct CDR3 sequences; around 19% were seen once. The sample comprised blood. These receptors were collected from a woman aged 50 to 60 with Graves' hyperthyroidism that later progressed to Graves' ophthalmopathy.

This clonotype has more than one count but fewer than ten. The rearrangement uses TRBV7-9 and TRBJ1-1, with a weak D call TRBD1 (6 bases). Deletions cut 7 bases from V and 11 bases from J, with 14 bases between. The CDR3 consists of 11 residues. CDR1 is SEHNR, CDR2 FQNEAQ, per germline (reference sequence). DNA of the CDR3: TGTGCCAGCAACCCAGGGGACTGGGCTTTCTTT. Protein sequence: CASNPGDWAFF.

This clonotype was counted many times. The rearrangement links TRBV11-2 to TRBJ2-7; D is uncertain. From germline, CDR1 is SGHAT and CDR2 FQNNGV. The CDR3 has 14 amino acids. V was trimmed by 0 bases and J by 3 bases, leaving 9 bases between them. The CDR3 region has the DNA TGTGCCAGCAGCTTAGATTTGCTAGGCTACGAGCAGTACTTC. It specifies CASSLDLLGYEQYF.

The chain couples TRBV20-1 to TRBJ2-7, with TRBD1 identical over 11 bases. The V segment lost 3 bases and the J segment 3 bases; nucleotides outside the gene matches: 4. The CDR3 loop spans 14 amino acids. Germline-derived CDR1 and CDR2 are DFQATT and SNEGSKA (reference sequence). In nucleotides, the CDR3 is TGCAGTGCTAGGGGACAGGGGGTAGTCTACGAGCAGTACTTC. It codes for CSARGQGVVYEQYF.

The gene calls are TRBV19 and TRBJ1-5; D might be TRBD1 (6 bases). Per the germline V gene, CDR1 is LNHDA and CDR2 is SQIVND (reference sequence). Between the trimmed V and J ends, which lost 7 bases and 2 bases, there was a span of 18 bases. This CDR3 has 16 amino acids. This chain's CDR3 is CASNRDRIVGNQPQHF. CDR3 DNA: TGTGCCAGTAACAGGGACCGTATAGTGGGCAATCAGCCCCAGCATTTT.

This clonotype has ten or more counts. V gene TRBV7-2 combines with J gene TRBJ2-7; 8 bases agree with TRBD1. CDR1 and CDR2 from the germline V gene are SGHTA and FQGNSA. CDR3 length equals 14 residues. V shed 3 bases, J shed 2 bases, and the junction held 3 bases outside the gene matches. CDR3: CASSFPGQAYEQYF. The CDR3 DNA follows: TGTGCCAGCAGCTTCCCGGGACAGGCCTACGAGCAGTACTTC.

The V call is TRBV7-9, the J call TRBJ1-1; D unclear. The length of the CDR3 is 16 residues. Germline lookup yields CDR1 SEHNR and CDR2 FQNEAQ (reference sequence). V lost 0 bases and J 1 base, leaving 12 bases between the germline ends. The CDR3 here is CASSLASQAPNTEAFF. The CDR3 DNA sequence: TGTGCCAGCAGCTTAGCGTCCCAGGCGCCGAACACTGAAGCTTTCTTT.

This clonotype was seen repeatedly, ten times or more. The CDR3 nucleotides are TGTGCCAGCAGACCCGACAGGGGGCGTCCGACCATCTCTGGGGCCAACGTCCTGACTTTC. This gives the protein CASRPDRGRPTISGANVLTF. The rearrangement links TRBV2 to TRBJ2-6; 10 bases align to TRBD1. CDR1 and CDR2 from the germline V gene are SNHLY and FYNNEI. J gave up 0 bases and V 6 bases, and 14 bases lay outside the gene matches. The CDR3 sequence is 20 residues long.

This chain connects TRBV5-6 to TRBJ2-1; D ambiguous. The CDR3 loop spans 19 amino acids. V was pared by 0 bases and J by 4 bases, with 23 bases between. Germline values: CDR1 SGHDT, CDR2 YYEEEE. As DNA, the CDR3 is TGTGCCAGCAGCTTGGCCAACGATCTAGGTCTATACGAATACAATGAGCAGTTCTTC. Its protein is CASSLANDLGLYEYNEQFF.

This clonotype has more than one count but fewer than ten. This chain links TRBV29-1 with TRBJ1-2, with 9 positions matching TRBD1. This CDR3 region has 14 residues. Per germline, CDR1 SQVTM and CDR2 ANQGSEA. With V trimmed by 6 bases and J by 3 bases, 8 bases remained unmatched. The CDR3 reads CSVAGQGLYYGYTF. In nucleotides, the CDR3 is TGCAGCGTCGCGGGACAGGGACTATACTATGGCTACACCTTC.

The chain recombines TRBV5-5 with TRBJ2-7; 7 bases are a match to TRBD2. Germline V lookup: CDR1 SGHKS, CDR2 YYEKEE (reference sequence). Trimming cost V 3 bases and J 3 bases; bases outside gene matches: 12. The CDR3 spans 16 residues. This CDR3 reads CASSWGTGGTFYEQYF. The CDR3 DNA follows: TGTGCCAGCAGCTGGGGGACGGGGGGAACCTTCTACGAGCAGTACTTC.

This clonotype was counted only a few times. The chain combines TRBV7-2 with TRBJ2-3, with TRBD2 identical over 13 bases. J was trimmed by 6 bases and V by 5 bases; bases with no gene match: 8. The CDR3 runs to 16 residues. Germline V gives CDR1 SGHTA, CDR2 FQGNSA. Here the CDR3 DNA reads TGTGCCAGCAGCGAAGCCGGGACTAGCGGGGCTGATACGCAGTATTTT. Its protein product is CASSEAGTSGADTQYF.

V is TRBV13 and J is TRBJ2-7, with D tentatively TRBD1 (5 bases). Trimming stripped 1 base from V and 2 bases from J, with 9 bases between. Germline V gives CDR1 PRHDT, CDR2 FYEKMQ (reference sequence). This CDR3 contains 14 residues. CDR3 loop: CASSLEIGAYEQYF. The CDR3 bases are TGTGCCAGCAGCTTAGAGATAGGGGCCTACGAGCAGTACTTC.

The CDR3 DNA reads as TGTGCCAGCAGTGCAGGGGGCAGGCAGCCCCAGCATTTT. Translation gives CASSAGGRQPQHF. The chain couples TRBV12-3 or TRBV12-4 to TRBJ1-5, with 8 positions matching TRBD1. V trimming: 5 bases; J trimming: 7 bases; junction bases outside the gene matches: 4. The CDR3 sequence is 13 residues long.

V gene TRBV20-1 combines with J gene TRBJ1-5, with 7 bases that match TRBD1. The CDR3 has 14 residues. J was trimmed by 0 bases and V by 5 bases; bases with no gene match: 4. Per germline, CDR1 DFQATT and CDR2 SNEGSKA (reference sequence). The CDR3 loop is CSAPGGGSNQPQHF. DNA of the CDR3: TGCAGTGCTCCAGGGGGGGGTAGCAATCAGCCCCAGCATTTT.